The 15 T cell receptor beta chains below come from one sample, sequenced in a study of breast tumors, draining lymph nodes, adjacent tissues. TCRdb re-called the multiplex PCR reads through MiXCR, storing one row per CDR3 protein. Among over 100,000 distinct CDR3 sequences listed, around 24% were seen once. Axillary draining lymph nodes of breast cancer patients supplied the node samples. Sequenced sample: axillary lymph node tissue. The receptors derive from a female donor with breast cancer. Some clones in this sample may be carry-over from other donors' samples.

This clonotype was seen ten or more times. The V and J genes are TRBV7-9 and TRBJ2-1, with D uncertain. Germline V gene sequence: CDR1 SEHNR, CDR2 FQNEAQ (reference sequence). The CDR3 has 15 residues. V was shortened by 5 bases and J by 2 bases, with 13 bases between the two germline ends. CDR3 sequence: CASSTTLWAYNEQFF. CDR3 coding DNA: TGTGCCAGCAGCACGACACTATGGGCCTACAATGAGCAGTTCTTC.

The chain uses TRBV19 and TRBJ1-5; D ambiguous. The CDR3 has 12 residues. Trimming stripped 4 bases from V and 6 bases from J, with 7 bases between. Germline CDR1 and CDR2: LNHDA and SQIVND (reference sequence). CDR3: CASSTAVQPQHF. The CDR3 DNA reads TGTGCCAGTAGTACCGCAGTTCAGCCCCAGCATTTT.

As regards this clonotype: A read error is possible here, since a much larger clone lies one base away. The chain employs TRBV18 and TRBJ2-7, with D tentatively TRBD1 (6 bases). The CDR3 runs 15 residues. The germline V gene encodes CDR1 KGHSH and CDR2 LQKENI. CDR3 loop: CAGSPLQGLRNEQYF. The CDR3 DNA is TGTGCCGGCTCACCGTTACAGGGTTTGAGAAACGAGCAGTACTTC. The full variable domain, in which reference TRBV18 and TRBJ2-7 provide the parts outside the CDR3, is NAGVMQNPRHLVRRRGQEARLRCSPMKGHSHVYWYRQLPEEGLKFMVYLQKENIIDESGMPKERFSAEFPKEGPSILRIQQVVRGDSAAYFCAGSPLQGLRNEQYFGPGTRLTVT.

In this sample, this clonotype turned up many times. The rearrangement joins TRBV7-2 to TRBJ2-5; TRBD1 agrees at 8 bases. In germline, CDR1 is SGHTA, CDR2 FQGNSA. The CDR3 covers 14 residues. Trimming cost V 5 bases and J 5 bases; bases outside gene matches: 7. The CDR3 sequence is CASSRGQGYETQYF. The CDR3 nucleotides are TGTGCCAGCAGCCGTGGACAGGGATATGAGACCCAGTACTTC.

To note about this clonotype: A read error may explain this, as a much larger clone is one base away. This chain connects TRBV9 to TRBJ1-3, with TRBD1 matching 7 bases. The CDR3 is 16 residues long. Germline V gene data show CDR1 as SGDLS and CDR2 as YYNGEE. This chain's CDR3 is CANSVDRVRSGNTIYF. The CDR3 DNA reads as TGTGCCAACAGCGTAGACAGGGTGAGGTCTGGAAACACCATATATTTT.

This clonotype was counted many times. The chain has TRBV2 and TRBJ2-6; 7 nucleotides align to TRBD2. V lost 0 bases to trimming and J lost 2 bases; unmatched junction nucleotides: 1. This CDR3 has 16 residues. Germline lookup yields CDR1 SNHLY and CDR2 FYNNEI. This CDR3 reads CASSEARGAGANVLTF. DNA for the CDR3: TGTGCCAGCAGTGAAGCTCGGGGGGCTGGGGCCAACGTCCTGACTTTC.

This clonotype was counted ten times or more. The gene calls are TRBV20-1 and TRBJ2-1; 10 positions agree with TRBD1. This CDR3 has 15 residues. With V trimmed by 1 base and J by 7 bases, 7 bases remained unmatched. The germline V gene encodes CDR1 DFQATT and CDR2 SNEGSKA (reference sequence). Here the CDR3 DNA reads TGCAGTGCTAGAGCAGGACAGGGGGAGGGAAATGAGCAGTTCTTC. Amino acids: CSARAGQGEGNEQFF.

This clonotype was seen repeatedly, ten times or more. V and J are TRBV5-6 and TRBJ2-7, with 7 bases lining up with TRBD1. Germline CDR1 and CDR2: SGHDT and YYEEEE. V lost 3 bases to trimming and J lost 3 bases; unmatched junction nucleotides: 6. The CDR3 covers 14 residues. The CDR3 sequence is CASSWKGAGYEQYF. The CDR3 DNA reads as TGTGCCAGCAGCTGGAAGGGGGCTGGCTACGAGCAGTACTTC.

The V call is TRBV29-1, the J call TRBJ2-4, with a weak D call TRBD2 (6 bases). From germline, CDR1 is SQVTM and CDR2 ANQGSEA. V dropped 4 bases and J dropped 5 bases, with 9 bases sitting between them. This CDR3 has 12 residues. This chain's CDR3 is CSVGLAENIQYF. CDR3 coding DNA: TGCAGCGTTGGATTAGCGGAAAACATTCAGTACTTC.

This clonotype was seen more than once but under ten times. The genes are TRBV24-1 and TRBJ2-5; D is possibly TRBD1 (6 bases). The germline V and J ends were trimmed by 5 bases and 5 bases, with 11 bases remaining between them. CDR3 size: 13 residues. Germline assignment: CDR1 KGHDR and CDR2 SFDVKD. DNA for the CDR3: TGTGCCACCAGTGGTGGGGGCTACGAGACCCAGTACTTC. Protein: CATSGGGYETQYF.

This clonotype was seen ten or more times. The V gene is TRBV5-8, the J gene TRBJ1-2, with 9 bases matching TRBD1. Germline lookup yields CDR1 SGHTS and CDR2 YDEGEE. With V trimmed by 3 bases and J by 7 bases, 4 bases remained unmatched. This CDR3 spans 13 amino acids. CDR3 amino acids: CASSYGTGPGYTF. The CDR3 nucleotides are TGTGCCAGCAGCTACGGGACAGGGCCTGGCTACACCTTC.

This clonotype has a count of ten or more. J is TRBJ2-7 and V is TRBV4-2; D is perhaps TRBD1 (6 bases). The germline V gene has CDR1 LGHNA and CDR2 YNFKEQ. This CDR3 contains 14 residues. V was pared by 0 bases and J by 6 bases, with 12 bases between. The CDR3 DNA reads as TGTGCCAGCAGCCAAGAGGCTGGGGGCCGCGAGCAGTACTTC. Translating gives CASSQEAGGREQYF.

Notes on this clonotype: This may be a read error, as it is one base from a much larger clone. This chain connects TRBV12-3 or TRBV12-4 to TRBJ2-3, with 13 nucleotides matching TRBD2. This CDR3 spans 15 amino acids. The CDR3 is CGTHGTSGIADTQYF. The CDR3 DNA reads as TGTGGCACCCACGGGACTAGCGGGATTGCAGATACGCAGTATTTT.

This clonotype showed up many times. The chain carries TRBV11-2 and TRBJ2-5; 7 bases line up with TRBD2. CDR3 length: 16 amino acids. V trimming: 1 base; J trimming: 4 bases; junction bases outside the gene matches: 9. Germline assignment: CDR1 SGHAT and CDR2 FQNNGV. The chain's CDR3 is CASSLGGGTSPETQYF. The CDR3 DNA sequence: TGTGCCAGCAGCTTAGGGGGAGGGACTTCGCCAGAGACCCAGTACTTC. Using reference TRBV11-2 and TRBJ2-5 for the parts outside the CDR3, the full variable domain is EAGVAQSPRYKIIEKRQSVAFWCNPISGHATLYWYQQILGQGPKLLIQFQNNGVVDDSQLPKDRFSAERLKGVDSTLKIQPAKLEDSAVYLCASSLGGGTSPETQYFGPGTRLLVL.

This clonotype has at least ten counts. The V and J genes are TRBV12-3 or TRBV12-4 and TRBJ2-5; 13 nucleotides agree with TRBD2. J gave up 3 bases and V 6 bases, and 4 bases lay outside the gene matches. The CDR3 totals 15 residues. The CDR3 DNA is TGTGCCAGCAGGCCCGGACTAGCGGGAGAAGAGACCCAGTACTTC. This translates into CASRPGLAGEETQYF.